A single sample gave rise to the 15 T cell receptor beta chains below, sequenced in a study of spatial heterogeneity in lung cancer. Whole-study results and caveats: In tumors, expanded intratumoral alpha and beta TCR counts tracked mutation counts.

Documented time point: sample taken at primary tumor resection. TCRdb ran MiXCR on the 5' RACE reads and lists one entry per CDR3 protein. The table includes some 15,000 distinct CDR3 sequences, 4.7% detected once. These receptors are not linked to any known antigen. Sequenced material: lung tumor tissue, taken at surgery. The receptors come from a female donor with early-stage non-small cell lung cancer.

In this sample, this clonotype turned up many times. This beta chain is an off-target read within a library intended for alpha chains, so its frequency means little. This chain joins TRBV2 and TRBJ1-6, with D tentatively TRBD1 (5 bases). Germline-derived CDR1 and CDR2 are SNHLY and FYNNEI. The ends were cut back, 4 bases at V and 7 bases at J, with 11 bases in the middle. The CDR3 spans 14 residues. The CDR3 region has the DNA TGTGCCAGCAGTGTGGGGACGGGGAATTCACCCCTCCACTTT. This encodes CASSVGTGNSPLHF.

The table lists this clonotype with many counts. This beta chain is off target for a library built for alpha chains, so its abundance means little. This rearrangement joins TRBV6-1 to TRBJ1-1; no definite D call. The CDR3 consists of 15 residues. Per germline, CDR1 MNHNS and CDR2 SASEGT. Trimming left V 8 bases short and J 5 bases short, with 21 bases between. CDR3 region: CASPLLIGQSTEAFF. CDR3 DNA: TGTGCCAGCCCGCTTCTCATAGGGCAGAGTACTGAAGCTTTCTTT.

This clonotype was picked up many times. This beta chain is an off-target read within a library intended for alpha chains, so its frequency means little. The genes are TRBV27 and TRBJ2-7; D is unclear. The V gene's germline CDR1 is MNHEY and CDR2 SMNVEV (reference sequence). Trimming left V 0 bases short and J 3 bases short, with 9 bases between. CDR3 length: 14 amino acids. The CDR3 coding sequence is TGTGCCAGCAGTTTATCGATTGGGGACTACGAGCAGTACTTC. This encodes CASSLSIGDYEQYF.

Worth noting for this clonotype: Since it is a stray read in a library aimed at alpha chains, this beta chain has a size that is not meaningful. The chain links TRBV25-1 to TRBJ2-3, with a tentative D call TRBD1 (5 bases). The germline V gene has CDR1 MGHDK and CDR2 SYGVNS. The CDR3 spans 17 residues. Trimming shortened V by 6 bases and J by 2 bases, and 21 bases separated the two germline ends. As DNA, the CDR3 is TGTGCCAGCAGGGGATTTATGGCTGGGGCCAACACAGATACGCAGTATTTT. Its protein product is CASRGFMAGANTDTQYF. Using reference TRBV25-1 and TRBJ2-3 for the parts outside the CDR3, the full variable domain is EADIYQTPRYLVIGTGKKITLECSQTMGHDKMYWYQQDPGMELHLIHYSYGVNSTEKGDLSSESTVSRIRTEHFPLTLESARPSHTSQYLCASRGFMAGANTDTQYFGPGTRLTVL.

This clonotype has at least ten counts. For a library built for alpha chains, this beta chain is a stray read; little rests on its size. The chain employs TRBV27 and TRBJ1-5; 7 positions agree with TRBD1. CDR1 and CDR2 (germline): MNHEY, SMNVEV (reference sequence). The length of the CDR3 is 13 residues. V lost 8 bases, J lost 4 bases, and 5 bases stayed unmatched. CDR3 protein: CASLTGVNQPQHF. The CDR3, as DNA: TGTGCCAGCTTAACAGGGGTTAATCAGCCCCAGCATTTT.

This clonotype showed up many times. As an off-target read in a library built for alpha chains, this beta chain has a frequency of little significance. This chain connects TRBV7-2 to TRBJ2-1, with D tentatively TRBD1 (5 bases). V lost 6 bases, J lost 5 bases, and 11 bases lay in between. Germline V lookup: CDR1 SGHTA, CDR2 FQGNSA. This CDR3 is built from 13 residues. The CDR3 is CASSLGADNEQFF. DNA for the CDR3: TGTGCCAGCAGTCTAGGGGCAGACAATGAGCAGTTCTTC.

Sample share makes this clonotype medium-sized. The size of this beta chain means little, since it is a stray read in a library made for alpha chains. The V and J genes are TRBV27 and TRBJ1-5; D is uncertain. The CDR3 covers 13 residues. Trimming stripped 2 bases from V and 5 bases from J, with 7 bases between. Germline V gene data show CDR1 as MNHEY and CDR2 as SMNVEV (reference sequence). Here the CDR3 reads CASSLTKDQPQHF. For the CDR3, the DNA is TGTGCCAGCAGTTTAACGAAAGATCAGCCCCAGCATTTT.

This clonotype was counted many times. The library was built for alpha chains, so this beta chain is an off-target read and its size means little. The V call is TRBV19, the J call TRBJ2-7, with no clear D. Per the germline V gene, CDR1 is LNHDA and CDR2 is SQIVND (reference sequence). This CDR3 contains 14 residues. V was pared by 2 bases and J by 6 bases, with 14 bases between. As DNA, the CDR3 is TGTGCCAGTAGTATAAAGGAAGCCTGGACCGAGCAGTACTTC. Amino acids: CASSIKEAWTEQYF.

In its sample, this clonotype was seen many times. This beta chain is an off-target read within a library intended for alpha chains, so its frequency means little. This rearrangement joins TRBV29-1 to TRBJ2-3; 8 bases fit TRBD1. The CDR3 totals 17 residues. The germline V gene has CDR1 SQVTM and CDR2 ANQGSEA. The trim removed 4 bases at V and 0 bases at J, leaving 12 bases unmatched. The CDR3 protein is CSVGRDRGRRSTDTQYF. CDR3 DNA: TGCAGCGTTGGAAGAGACAGGGGACGAAGGAGCACAGATACGCAGTATTTT.

In the case of this clonotype: Because the library targeted alpha chains, this beta chain is an off-target read whose size means little. The V gene is TRBV2, the J gene TRBJ2-3, with D uncertain. The V gene lost 6 bases and the J gene lost 10 bases, with 11 bases spanning the gap. The length of the CDR3 is 11 residues. The V gene's germline CDR1 is SNHLY and CDR2 FYNNEI. The CDR3 region is CASSDSSAQYF. In nucleotides, the CDR3 is TGTGCCAGCAGCGATAGCTCTGCGCAGTATTTT.

This clonotype was observed many times. As an off-target read in a library built for alpha chains, this beta chain has a frequency of little significance. The chain links TRBV5-4 to TRBJ2-2; tentatively, D is TRBD1 (6 bases). The length of the CDR3 is 15 residues. Per germline, CDR1 SGHNT and CDR2 YYREEE (reference sequence). The ends were cut back, 4 bases at V and 6 bases at J, with 16 bases in the middle. CDR3 region: CASSIMGQVAGELFF. In nucleotides, the CDR3 is TGTGCCAGCAGCATAATGGGACAAGTGGCCGGGGAGCTGTTTTTT.

Notes on this clonotype: The library was prepared for alpha chains; this beta chain is a stray read, so its frequency means little. The chain links TRBV13 to TRBJ1-5, with D tentatively TRBD1 (5 bases). Trimming took 4 bases from V and 4 from J, leaving 8 bases between them. There are 13 residues in the CDR3. CDR1 PRHDT and CDR2 FYEKMQ come from the germline V gene (reference sequence). CDR3 sequence: CASSSQGNQPQHF. DNA for the CDR3: TGTGCCAGCAGCTCCCAGGGAAATCAGCCCCAGCATTTT. Supplemented by reference TRBV13 and TRBJ1-5, the full variable domain reads AAGVIQSPRHLIKEKRETATLKCYPIPRHDTVYWYQQGPGQDPQFLISFYEKMQSDKGSIPDRFSAQQFSDYHSELNMSSLELGDSALYFCASSSQGNQPQHFGDGTRLSIL.

This clonotype was recorded many times. This beta chain came through as a stray read in a library set up for alpha chains, and its size says little. This sequence joins TRBV7-2 and TRBJ1-1; D possibly corresponds to TRBD1 (5 bases). Trimming took 3 bases from V and 10 from J, leaving 21 bases between them. Germline V gives CDR1 SGHTA, CDR2 FQGNSA. The CDR3 runs to 15 residues. CDR3 bases: TGTGCCAGCAGCTTTCCGGTCAGGGACGGTAGGGGAGCTTTCTTT. Its protein product is CASSFPVRDGRGAFF.

This clonotype has at least ten counts. This beta chain is a stray read from a library made for alpha chains; its abundance is not meaningful. This chain links TRBV28 with TRBJ2-5; the D is unclear. Germline V gene lookup returns CDR1 MDHEN and CDR2 SYDVKM. V was cut by 3 bases and J by 4 bases, with 3 bases left in between. This CDR3 is built from 11 residues. Written as DNA, the CDR3 is TGTGCCAGCAGTTTTGGAGAGACCCAGTACTTC. Translated, it gives CASSFGETQYF. The full variable domain, its missing parts supplied by reference TRBV28 and TRBJ2-5, is DVKVTQSSRYLVKRTGEKVFLECVQDMDHENMFWYRQDPGLGLRLIYFSYDVKMKEKGDIPEGYSVSREKKERFSLILESASTNQTSMYLCASSFGETQYFGPGTRLLVL.

This clonotype came up many times. The library was built for alpha chains, so this beta chain is an off-target read and its size means little. The J gene is TRBJ1-2, the V gene TRBV20-1; D unclear. CDR1 and CDR2 from the germline V gene are DFQATT and SNEGSKA (reference sequence). V was trimmed by 2 bases and J by 4 bases, leaving 11 bases between them. The CDR3 sequence is 13 residues long. CDR3: CSARSQAGYGYTF. For the CDR3, the DNA is TGCAGTGCTAGATCCCAGGCTGGCTATGGCTACACCTTC.